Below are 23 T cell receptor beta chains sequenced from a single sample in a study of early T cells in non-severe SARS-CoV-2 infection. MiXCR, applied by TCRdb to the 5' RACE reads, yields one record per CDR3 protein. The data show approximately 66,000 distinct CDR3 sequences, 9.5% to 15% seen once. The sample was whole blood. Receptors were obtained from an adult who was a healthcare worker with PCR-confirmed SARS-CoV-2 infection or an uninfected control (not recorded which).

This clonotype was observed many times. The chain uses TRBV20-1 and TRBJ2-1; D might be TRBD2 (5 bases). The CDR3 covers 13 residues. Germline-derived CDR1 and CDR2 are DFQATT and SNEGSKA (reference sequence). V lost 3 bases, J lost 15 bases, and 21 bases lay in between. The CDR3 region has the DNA TGCAGTGCTAGTCCTGATTCGACCAGAGGAGGGTTCTTC. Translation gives CSASPDSTRGGFF.

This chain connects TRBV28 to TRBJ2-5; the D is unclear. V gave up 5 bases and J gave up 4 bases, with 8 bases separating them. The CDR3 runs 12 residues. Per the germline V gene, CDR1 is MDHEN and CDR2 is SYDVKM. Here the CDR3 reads CASSLSRETQYF. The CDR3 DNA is TGTGCCAGCAGTCTATCTAGAGAGACCCAGTACTTC.

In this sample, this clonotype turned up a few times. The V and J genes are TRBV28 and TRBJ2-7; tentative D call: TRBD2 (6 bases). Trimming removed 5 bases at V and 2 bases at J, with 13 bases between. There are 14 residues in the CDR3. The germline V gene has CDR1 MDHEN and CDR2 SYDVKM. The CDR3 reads CASSPREPPYEQYF. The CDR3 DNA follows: TGTGCCAGCAGTCCCCGGGAGCCGCCCTACGAGCAGTACTTC.

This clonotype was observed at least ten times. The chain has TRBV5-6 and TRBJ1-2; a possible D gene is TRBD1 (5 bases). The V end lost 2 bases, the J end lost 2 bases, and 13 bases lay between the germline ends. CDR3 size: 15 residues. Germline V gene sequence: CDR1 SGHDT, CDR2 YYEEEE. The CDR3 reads CASSFYDSANYGYTF. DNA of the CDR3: TGTGCCAGCAGCTTTTATGACAGCGCAAACTATGGCTACACCTTC. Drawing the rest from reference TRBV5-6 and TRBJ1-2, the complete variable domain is DAGVTQSPTHLIKTRGQQVTLRCSPKSGHDTVSWYQQALGQGPQFIFQYYEEEERQRGNFPDRFSGHQFPNYSSELNVNALLLGDSALYLCASSFYDSANYGYTFGSGTRLTVV.

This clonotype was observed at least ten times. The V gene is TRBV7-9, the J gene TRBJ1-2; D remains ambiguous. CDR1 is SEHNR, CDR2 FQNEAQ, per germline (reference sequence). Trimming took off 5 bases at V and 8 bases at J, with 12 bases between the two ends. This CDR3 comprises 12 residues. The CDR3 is CASSQQDGGYTF. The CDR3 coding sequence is TGTGCCAGCAGCCAGCAAGACGGCGGCTACACCTTC.

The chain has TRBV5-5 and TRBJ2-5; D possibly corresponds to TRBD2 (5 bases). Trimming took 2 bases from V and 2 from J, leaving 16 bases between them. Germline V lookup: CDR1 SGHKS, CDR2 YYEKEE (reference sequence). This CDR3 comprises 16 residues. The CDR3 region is CASSFPPSRKQETQYF. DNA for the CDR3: TGTGCCAGCAGCTTCCCCCCTAGCAGGAAACAAGAGACCCAGTACTTC.

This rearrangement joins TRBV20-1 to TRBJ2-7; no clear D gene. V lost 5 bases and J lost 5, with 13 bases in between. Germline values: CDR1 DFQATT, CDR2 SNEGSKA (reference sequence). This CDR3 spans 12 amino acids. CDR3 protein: CSALAYGNEQYF. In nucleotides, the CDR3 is TGCAGTGCTCTGGCTTACGGCAACGAGCAGTACTTC.

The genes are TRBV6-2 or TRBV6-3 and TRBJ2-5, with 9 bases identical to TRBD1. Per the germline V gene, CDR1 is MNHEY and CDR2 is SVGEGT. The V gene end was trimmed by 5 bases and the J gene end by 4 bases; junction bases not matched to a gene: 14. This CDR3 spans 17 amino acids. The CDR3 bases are TGTGCCAGCAGTCCCGGGACAGGGAGTGGGTTTACAGAGACCCAGTACTTC. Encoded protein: CASSPGTGSGFTETQYF.

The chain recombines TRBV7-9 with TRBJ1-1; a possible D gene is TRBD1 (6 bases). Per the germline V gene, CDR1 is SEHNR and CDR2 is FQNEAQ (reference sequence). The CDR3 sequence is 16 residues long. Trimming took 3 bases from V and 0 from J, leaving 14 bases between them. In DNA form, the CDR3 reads TGTGCCAGCAGCTTGGGGGCAGGGGCGTTGAACACTGAAGCTTTCTTT. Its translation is CASSLGAGALNTEAFF.

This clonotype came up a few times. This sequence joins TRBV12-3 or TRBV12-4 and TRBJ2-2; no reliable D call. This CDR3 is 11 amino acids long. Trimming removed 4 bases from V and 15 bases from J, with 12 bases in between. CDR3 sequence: CASSSERVVFF. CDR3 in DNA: TGTGCCAGCAGTTCGGAGCGTGTGGTGTTTTTT.

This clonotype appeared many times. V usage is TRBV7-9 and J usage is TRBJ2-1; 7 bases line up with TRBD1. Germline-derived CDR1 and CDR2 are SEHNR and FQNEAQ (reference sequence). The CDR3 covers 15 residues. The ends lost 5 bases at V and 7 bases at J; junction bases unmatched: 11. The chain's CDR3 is CASSPNRGSKNEQFF. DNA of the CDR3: TGTGCCAGCAGCCCAAACAGGGGAAGCAAGAATGAGCAGTTCTTC. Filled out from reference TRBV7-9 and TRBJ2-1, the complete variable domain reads DTGVSQNPRHKITKRGQNVTFRCDPISEHNRLYWYRQTLGQGPEFLTYFQNEAQLEKSRLLSDRFSAERPKGSFSTLEIQRTEQGDSAMYLCASSPNRGSKNEQFFGPGTRLTVL.

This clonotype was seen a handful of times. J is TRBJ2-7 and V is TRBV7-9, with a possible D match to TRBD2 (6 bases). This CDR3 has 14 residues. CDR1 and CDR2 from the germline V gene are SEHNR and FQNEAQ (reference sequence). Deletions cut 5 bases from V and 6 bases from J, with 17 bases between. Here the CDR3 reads CASSPLGDLGEQYF. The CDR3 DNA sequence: TGTGCCAGCAGCCCCCTGGGGGACTTAGGCGAGCAGTACTTC. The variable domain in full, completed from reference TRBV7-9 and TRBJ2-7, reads DTGVSQNPRHKITKRGQNVTFRCDPISEHNRLYWYRQTLGQGPEFLTYFQNEAQLEKSRLLSDRFSAERPKGSFSTLEIQRTEQGDSAMYLCASSPLGDLGEQYFGPGTRLTVT.

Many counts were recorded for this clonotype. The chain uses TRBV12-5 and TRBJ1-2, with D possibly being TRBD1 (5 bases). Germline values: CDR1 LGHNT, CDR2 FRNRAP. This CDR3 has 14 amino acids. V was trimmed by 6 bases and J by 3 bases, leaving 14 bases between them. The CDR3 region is CASGVSGTDYGYTF. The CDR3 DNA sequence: TGTGCTAGTGGCGTTTCCGGGACGGACTATGGCTACACCTTC.

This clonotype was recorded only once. The CDR3 nucleotides are TGCGCCAGCACCGTAAATAGCGGACCATACAATGAGCAGTTCTTC. Its protein product is CASTVNSGPYNEQFF. The chain combines TRBV5-1 with TRBJ2-1, with D perhaps TRBD2 (6 bases). The V end lost 6 bases, the J end lost 4 bases, and 17 bases lay between the germline ends. The CDR3 is 15 residues long. Germline CDR1 SGHRS, CDR2 YFSETQ.

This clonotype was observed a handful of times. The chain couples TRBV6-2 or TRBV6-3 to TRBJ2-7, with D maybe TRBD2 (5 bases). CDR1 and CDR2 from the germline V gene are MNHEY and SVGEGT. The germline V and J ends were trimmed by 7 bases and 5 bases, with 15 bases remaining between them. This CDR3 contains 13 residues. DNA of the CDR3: TGTGCCAGCACCTCAGTGGGAGTCGACGAGCAGTACTTC. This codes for CASTSVGVDEQYF.

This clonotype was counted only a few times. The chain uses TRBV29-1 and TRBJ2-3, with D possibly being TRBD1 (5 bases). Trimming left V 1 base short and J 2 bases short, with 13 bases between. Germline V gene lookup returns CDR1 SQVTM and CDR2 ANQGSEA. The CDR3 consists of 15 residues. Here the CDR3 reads CSVEVQGRPTDTQYF. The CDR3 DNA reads TGCAGCGTTGAAGTTCAGGGCAGACCCACAGATACGCAGTATTTT.

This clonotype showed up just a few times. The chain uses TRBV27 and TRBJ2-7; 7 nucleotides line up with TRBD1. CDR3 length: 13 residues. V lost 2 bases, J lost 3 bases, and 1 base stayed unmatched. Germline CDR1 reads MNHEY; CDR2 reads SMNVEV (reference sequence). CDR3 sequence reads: CASSLGQDYEQYF. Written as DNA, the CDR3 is TGTGCCAGCAGTTTAGGACAGGACTACGAGCAGTACTTC.

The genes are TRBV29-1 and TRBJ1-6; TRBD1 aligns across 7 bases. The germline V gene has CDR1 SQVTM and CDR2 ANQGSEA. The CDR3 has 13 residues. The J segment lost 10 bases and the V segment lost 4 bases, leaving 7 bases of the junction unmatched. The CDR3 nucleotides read TGCAGCGTTGGAACAGGGGAAGGATCACCCCTCCACTTT. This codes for CSVGTGEGSPLHF.

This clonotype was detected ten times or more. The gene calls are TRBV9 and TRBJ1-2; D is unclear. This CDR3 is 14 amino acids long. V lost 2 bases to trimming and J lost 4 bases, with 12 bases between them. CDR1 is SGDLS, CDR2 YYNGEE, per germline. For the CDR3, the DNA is TGTGCCAGCAGCGTCTCGACGGATTCCTATGGCTACACCTTC. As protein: CASSVSTDSYGYTF.

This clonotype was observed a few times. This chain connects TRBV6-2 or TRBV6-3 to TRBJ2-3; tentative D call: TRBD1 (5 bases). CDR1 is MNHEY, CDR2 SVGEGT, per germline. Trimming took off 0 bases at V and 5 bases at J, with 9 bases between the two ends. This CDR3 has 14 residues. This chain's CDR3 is CASSYSGQGDTQYF. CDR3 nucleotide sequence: TGTGCCAGCAGTTACTCCGGGCAGGGAGATACGCAGTATTTT.

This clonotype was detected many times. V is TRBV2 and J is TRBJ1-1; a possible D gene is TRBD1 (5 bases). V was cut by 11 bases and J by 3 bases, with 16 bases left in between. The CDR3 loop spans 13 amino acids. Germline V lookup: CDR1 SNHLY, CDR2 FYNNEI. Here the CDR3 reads CAENPGLDTEAFF. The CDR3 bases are TGTGCCGAAAACCCAGGGTTGGACACTGAAGCTTTCTTT.

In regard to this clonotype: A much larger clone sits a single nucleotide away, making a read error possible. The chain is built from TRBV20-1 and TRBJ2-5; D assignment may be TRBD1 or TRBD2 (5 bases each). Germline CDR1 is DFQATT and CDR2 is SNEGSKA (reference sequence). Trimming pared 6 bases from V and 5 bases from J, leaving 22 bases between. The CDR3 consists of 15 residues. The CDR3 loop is CSASWARGNHETQYF. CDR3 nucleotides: TGCAGTGCGTCCTGGGCGAGGGGTAATCATGAGACCCAGTACTTC.

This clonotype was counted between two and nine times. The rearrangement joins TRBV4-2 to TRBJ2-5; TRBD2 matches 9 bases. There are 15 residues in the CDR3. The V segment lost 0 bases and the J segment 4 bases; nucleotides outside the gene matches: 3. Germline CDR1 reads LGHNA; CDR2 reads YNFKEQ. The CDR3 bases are TGTGCCAGCAGCCAAGATTCGGGACTAGCAGAGACCCAGTACTTC. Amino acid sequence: CASSQDSGLAETQYF.